The text below deals with one T cell receptor beta chain. Those who participated ranged in age from about 18 to 89 years and resided in approximately 26 US areas. In assigning cohorts, the study relied on participant-reported clinical history. This record comes from a study of blood T cell repertoires in COVID-19. The overall study: Both acute and convalescent COVID-19 samples were obtained from the United States, Italy and Spain.

The method was immunoSEQ multiplex PCR; TCRdb's version includes in-frame clones alone and lacks a portion of them. Counted here are 350,000 to 500,000 clones, approximately 90% occurring once; the ten biggest clones make up around 1.5%. The CDR3 runs to 11 residues. Germline assignment: CDR1 MNHNY and CDR2 SVGAGI (reference sequence). Trimming removed 2 bases at V and 8 bases at J, with 3 bases between. Sequences were obtained from PBMCs or T cells enriched from blood (not recorded which). The origin of this receptor is a woman between 18 and 30 years old who had been exposed to COVID-19. The chain recombines TRBV6-6 with TRBJ2-2; the D is unclear. In nucleotides, the CDR3 is TGTGCCAGCAGTTACCAGGGGGAGCTGTTTTTT. It yields the protein CASSYQGELFF.